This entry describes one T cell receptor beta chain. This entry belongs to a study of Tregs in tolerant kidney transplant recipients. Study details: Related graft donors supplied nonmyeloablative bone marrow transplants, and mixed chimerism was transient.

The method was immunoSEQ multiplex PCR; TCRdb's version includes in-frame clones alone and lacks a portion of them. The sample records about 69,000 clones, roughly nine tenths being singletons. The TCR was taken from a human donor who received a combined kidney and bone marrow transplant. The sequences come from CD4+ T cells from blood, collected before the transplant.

CDR3 amino acids: CASSLEVGAEAFF. The CDR3 coding sequence is TGCGCCAGCAGCTTGGAAGTCGGGGCTGAAGCTTTCTTT. V and J are TRBV5-1 and TRBJ1-1; D unresolved. The germline V gene encodes CDR1 SGHRS and CDR2 YFSETQ. Trimming shortened V by 0 bases and J by 6 bases, and 9 bases separated the two germline ends. The CDR3 contains 13 residues.